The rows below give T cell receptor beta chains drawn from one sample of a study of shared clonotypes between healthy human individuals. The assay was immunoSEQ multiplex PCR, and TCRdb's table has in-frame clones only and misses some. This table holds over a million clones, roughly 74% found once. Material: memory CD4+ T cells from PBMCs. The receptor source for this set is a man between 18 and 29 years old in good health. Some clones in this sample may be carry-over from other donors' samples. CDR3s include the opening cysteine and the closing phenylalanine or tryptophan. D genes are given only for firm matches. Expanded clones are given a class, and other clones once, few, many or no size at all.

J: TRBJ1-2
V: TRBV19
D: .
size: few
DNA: TGTGCCAGTAGTATCGCGGGTAGCTATGGCTACACCTTC
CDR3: CASSIAGSYGYTF

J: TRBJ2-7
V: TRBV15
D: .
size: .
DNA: TGTGCCACCAGCCCGGGTTTGGGTCGGGGCGAGCAGTACTTC
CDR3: CATSPGLGRGEQYF

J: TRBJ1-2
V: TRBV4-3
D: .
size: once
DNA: TGCGCCAGCAGCCAGGCTTTCTGGACTAACTATGGCTACACCTTC
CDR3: CASSQAFWTNYGYTF

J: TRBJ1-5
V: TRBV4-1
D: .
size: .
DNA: TGCGCCAGCAGCAGGGTAGGAAGCAATCAGCCCCAGCATTTT
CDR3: CASSRVGSNQPQHF

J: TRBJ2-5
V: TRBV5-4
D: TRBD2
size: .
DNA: TGTGCCAGCAGCTCGACTAGCGGGAGAGAGACCCAGTACTTC
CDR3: CASSSTSGRETQYF

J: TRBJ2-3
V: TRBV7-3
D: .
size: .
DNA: TGTGCCAGCAGCTCCGGACTCAGGGGAGACACAGATACGCAGTATTTT
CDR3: CASSSGLRGDTDTQYF

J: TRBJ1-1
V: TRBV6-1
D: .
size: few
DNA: TGTGCCAGCAGTACTACAGGGTTGTCTGAAGCTTTCTTT
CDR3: CASSTTGLSEAFF

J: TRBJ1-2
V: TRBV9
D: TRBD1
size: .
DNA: TGTGCCAGCAGCGTAGGGCGGACGACAGGGGTATCTGTCTATGGCTACACCTTC
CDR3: CASSVGRTTGVSVYGYTF

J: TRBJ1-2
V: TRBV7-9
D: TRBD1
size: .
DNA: TGTGCCAGCAGCCGTGACAGGGGATCGAACTATGGCTACACCTTC
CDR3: CASSRDRGSNYGYTF

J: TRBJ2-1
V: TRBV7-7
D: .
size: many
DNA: TGTGCCAGCAGCTTATCCCTAGGACGGGAGCAGTTCTTC
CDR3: CASSLSLGREQFF

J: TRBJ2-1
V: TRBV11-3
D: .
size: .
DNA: TGTGCCAGCAGCCCCCCCTCGGATAAGCAGTTCTTC
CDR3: CASSPPSDKQFF

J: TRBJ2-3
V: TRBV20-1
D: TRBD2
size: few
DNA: TGCAGTGCCGCCGGGGGGGATACGCAGTATTTT
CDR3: CSAAGGDTQYF

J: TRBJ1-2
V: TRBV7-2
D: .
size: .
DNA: TGTGCCAGCAGCTTAGCCGGCAGATATGGCTACACCTTC
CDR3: CASSLAGRYGYTF

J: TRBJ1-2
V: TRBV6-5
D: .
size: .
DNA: TGTGCCAGCAGTTACCGGGGCGGGTATGGCTACACCTTC
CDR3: CASSYRGGYGYTF

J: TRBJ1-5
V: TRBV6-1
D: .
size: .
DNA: TGTGCCAGCAGTGGGGGGGCCAGATCTAATCAGCCCCAGCATTTT
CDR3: CASSGGARSNQPQHF

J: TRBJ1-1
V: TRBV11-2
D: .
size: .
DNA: TGTGCCAGCAGTTTAATCACCGGGCTGGGTTCTCCTGAAGCTTTCTTT
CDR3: CASSLITGLGSPEAFF

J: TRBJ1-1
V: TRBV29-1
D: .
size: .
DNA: TGCAGCGTTGACCGGGATTTCAACACTGAAGCTTTCTTT
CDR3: CSVDRDFNTEAFF

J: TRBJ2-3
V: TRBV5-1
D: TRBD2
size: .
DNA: TGCGCCAGCAGCTTGGAACTAGCGGGGGCCTCTAGCACAGATACGCAGTATTTT
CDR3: CASSLELAGASSTDTQYF

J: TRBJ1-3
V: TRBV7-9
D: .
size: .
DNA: TGTGCCAGCAGCCCGAGCTCCCTACAAGGTGGAAACACCATATATTTT
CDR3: CASSPSSLQGGNTIYF

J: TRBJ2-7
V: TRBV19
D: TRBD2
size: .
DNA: TGTGCCAGTAGTCCGGGACTAGCGGCTTCCTACGAGCAGTACTTC
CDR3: CASSPGLAASYEQYF

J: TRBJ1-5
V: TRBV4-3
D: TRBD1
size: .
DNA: TGCGCCAGCAGCCAAGACAACAGGGGGCGGGAGCAGCCCCAGCATTTT
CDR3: CASSQDNRGREQPQHF

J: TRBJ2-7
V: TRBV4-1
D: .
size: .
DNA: TGCGCCAGCAGCCAAGTCGGAGGGAGTAAGCAGTACTTC
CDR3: CASSQVGGSKQYF

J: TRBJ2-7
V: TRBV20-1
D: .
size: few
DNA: TGCAGTGCCCACGGGGTTCGCGAGCAGTACTTC
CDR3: CSAHGVREQYF

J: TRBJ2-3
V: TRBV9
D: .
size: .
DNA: TGTGCCAGCAGCTTAGGCAGGGCTAGCACAGATACGCAGTATTTT
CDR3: CASSLGRASTDTQYF

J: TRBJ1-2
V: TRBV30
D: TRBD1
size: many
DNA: TGTGCCTGGAGTGTAAGACAGGGGTTTAGGGGCTACACCTTC
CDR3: CAWSVRQGFRGYTF

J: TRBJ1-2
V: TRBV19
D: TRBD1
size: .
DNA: TGTGCCAGTAGTATATTTCGGGGACAGGGGCCGTCTTTATATGGCTACACCTTC
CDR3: CASSIFRGQGPSLYGYTF

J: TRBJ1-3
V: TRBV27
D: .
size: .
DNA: TGTGCCAGCAGAGCCCTGGACTCTGGAAACACCATATATTTT
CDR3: CASRALDSGNTIYF

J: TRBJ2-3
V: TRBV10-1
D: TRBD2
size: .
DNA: TGCGCCAGCAGTGGCCGACTAGCGGGAGAAGATACGCAGTATTTT
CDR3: CASSGRLAGEDTQYF

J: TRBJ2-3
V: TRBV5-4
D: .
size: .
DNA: TGTGCCATGCCCGTTGGGGCAGATACGCAGTATTTT
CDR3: CAMPVGADTQYF

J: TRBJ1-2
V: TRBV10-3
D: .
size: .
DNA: TGTGCCATCAGTCAATCAGGGGCAAGAGGGGGCTACACCTTC
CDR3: CAISQSGARGGYTF

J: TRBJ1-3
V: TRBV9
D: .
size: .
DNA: TGTGCCAGCAGCGGTAGGGGATCGTCAAGGGGAAACACCATATATTTT
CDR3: CASSGRGSSRGNTIYF

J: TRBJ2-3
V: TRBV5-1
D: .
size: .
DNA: TGCGCCAGCGGCCAAGTTCCCCTCAGCACAGATACGCAGTATTTT
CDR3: CASGQVPLSTDTQYF

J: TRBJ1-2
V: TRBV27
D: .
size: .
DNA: TGTGCCAGCAGATTTACAGGAGCTTACTATGGCTACACCTTC
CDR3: CASRFTGAYYGYTF

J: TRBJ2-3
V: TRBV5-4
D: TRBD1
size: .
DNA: TGTGCCAGCACCATGAACAGGGGGCGCGGGGATACGCAGTATTTT
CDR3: CASTMNRGRGDTQYF

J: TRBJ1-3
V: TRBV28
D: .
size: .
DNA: TGTGCCAGCAGCCCACGGACAGCTGGAAACACCATATATTTT
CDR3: CASSPRTAGNTIYF

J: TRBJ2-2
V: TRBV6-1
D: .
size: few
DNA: TGTGCCAGCAGTGAAGCCTCTCCCCTTGCTTGGTCCGGGGAGCTGTTTTTT
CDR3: CASSEASPLAWSGELFF

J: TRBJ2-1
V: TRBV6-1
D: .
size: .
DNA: TGTGCCAGCTCCACTGAGCCGGGAAATGAGCAGTTCTTC
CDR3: CASSTEPGNEQFF

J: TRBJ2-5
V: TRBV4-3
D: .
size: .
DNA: TGCGCCAGCAGCATACCGGGACTCCGCGAAGAGACCCAGTACTTC
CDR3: CASSIPGLREETQYF

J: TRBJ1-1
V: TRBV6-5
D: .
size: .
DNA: TGTGCCAGCAGTTATTCGGTCGGGAACACTGAAGCTTTCTTT
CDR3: CASSYSVGNTEAFF

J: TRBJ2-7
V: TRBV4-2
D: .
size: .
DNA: TGTGCCAGCAGTCGAGACATTAACACCTACGAGCAGTACTTC
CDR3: CASSRDINTYEQYF

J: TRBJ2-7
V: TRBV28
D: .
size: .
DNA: TGTGCCAGCAGTTTAGGCCCTCCCTACGAGCAGTACTTC
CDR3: CASSLGPPYEQYF

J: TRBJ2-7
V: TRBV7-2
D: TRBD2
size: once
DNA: TGTGCCAGCAGCTTGGCGGGAGGGAACGAGCAGTACTTC
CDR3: CASSLAGGNEQYF

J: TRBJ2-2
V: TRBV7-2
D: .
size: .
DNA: TGTGCCAGCAGCTTAGGGGGTGCGAACACCGGGGAGCTGTTTTTT
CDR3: CASSLGGANTGELFF

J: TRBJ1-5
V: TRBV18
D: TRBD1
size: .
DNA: TGTGCCAGCTCCGAGACAGGGAATCAGCCCCAGCATTTT
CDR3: CASSETGNQPQHF

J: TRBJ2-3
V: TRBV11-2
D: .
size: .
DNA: TGTGCCAGCAGCTTAGGAGGCGCAGATACGCAGTATTTT
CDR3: CASSLGGADTQYF